This T cell receptor beta chain appears in the sequencing data of a study of Graves' ophthalmopathy and Graves' hyperthyroidism. Overall study findings and caveats: Blood also contained most of the expanded thyroid clonotypes above 0.001 frequency. A model built from 13 signatures distinguished ophthalmopathy from stable hyperthyroidism with about 90% sensitivity and about 80% specificity. Sensitivity of 60% to 71% and specificity of 72% to 85% were achieved by the model that predicted ophthalmopathy progression.

Using RNA transcripts, the TCR beta CDR3 regions were amplified. Following a first-round RT-PCR that used HTBI primers, a second-round multiplex PCR was carried out. In TCRdb, the multiplex PCR reads were re-called with MiXCR into one record per CDR3 protein. The sample comprises some 750,000 distinct CDR3 sequences, about 44% of which are singletons, and approximately 46% rests with the top ten. Notes on this clonotype: Antigen specificity is unknown. The junction differs from germline at one of its ends, possibly a read error.

The CDR3 length is 13 residues. Germline V gene data show CDR1 as KGHDR and CDR2 as SFDVKD. Establishment of the diagnosis relied upon clinical symptoms, serum thyroxine, TRAb, thyroid ultrasound and orbital computed tomography. The chain links TRBV24-1 to TRBJ1-5; 7 nucleotides match TRBD1. Sequencing input: peripheral blood. This clonotype was obtained from an adult man with Graves' ophthalmopathy. CDR3: CASSTTGEQPQHF. Here the CDR3 DNA reads TGTGCCAGCAGTACAACAGGGGAACAGCCCCAGCATTTT.